These T cell receptor beta chains were read from a single sample in a study of cytomegalovirus exposure and HLA in healthy donors. Assay: immunoSEQ multiplex PCR; the TCRdb copy retains only in-frame clones and omits some. Among more than 85,000 clones listed, more than 60% were seen once. Sequenced input: PBMCs. The receptors here all came from a male donor in good health and CMV-seronegative. The conserved cysteine and the conserved F or W are not part of the CDR3 here. Fields, in order: J gene, V gene, clone size, CDR3 protein. Clone size is given for some rows only: seen once, a few or many times, or a class if the clone is expanded.

j_call: TRBJ1-2; v_call: TRBV27; clone_size: once; cdr3_aa: ASRVTGGNGYT
j_call: TRBJ1-4; v_call: TRBV6-1; clone_size: .; cdr3_aa: ATTDSGQGNEKLF
j_call: TRBJ1-2; v_call: TRBV6-4; clone_size: .; cdr3_aa: ASSQQGSNYGYT
j_call: TRBJ2-7; v_call: TRBV7-9; clone_size: once; cdr3_aa: ASVAVYSYEQY
j_call: TRBJ2-4; v_call: TRBV29-1; clone_size: .; cdr3_aa: SVGGRAKNIQY
j_call: TRBJ1-2; v_call: TRBV9; clone_size: .; cdr3_aa: ASSPTTGLSYGYT
j_call: TRBJ2-7; v_call: TRBV10-3; clone_size: .; cdr3_aa: ATSSGAGVGYEQY
j_call: TRBJ2-7; v_call: TRBV4-3; clone_size: .; cdr3_aa: ASSQRLAGSSYEQY
j_call: TRBJ1-1; v_call: TRBV2; clone_size: few; cdr3_aa: ASSERVRGRSEAF
j_call: TRBJ2-2; v_call: TRBV7-8; clone_size: .; cdr3_aa: ASSRARTGELF
j_call: TRBJ2-1; v_call: TRBV18; clone_size: .; cdr3_aa: ASSPGTSGINEQF
j_call: TRBJ2-3; v_call: TRBV13; clone_size: .; cdr3_aa: ASSLAGTDTQY
j_call: TRBJ2-7; v_call: TRBV7-9; clone_size: .; cdr3_aa: ASSPALGGSYEQY
j_call: TRBJ2-7; v_call: TRBV11-2; clone_size: .; cdr3_aa: ASSLGLGPYEQY
j_call: TRBJ1-1; v_call: TRBV7-9; clone_size: .; cdr3_aa: ASSSGLRDTEAF
j_call: TRBJ2-1; v_call: TRBV6-1; clone_size: .; cdr3_aa: ASTQSGRGYNEQF
j_call: TRBJ1-5; v_call: TRBV30; clone_size: once; cdr3_aa: AWSVQGAQPQH
j_call: TRBJ2-7; v_call: TRBV6-5; clone_size: .; cdr3_aa: ASSQNSGPYYEQY
j_call: TRBJ2-7; v_call: TRBV7-9; clone_size: .; cdr3_aa: ASSLKNPGLVYEQY
j_call: TRBJ2-2; v_call: TRBV5-4; clone_size: .; cdr3_aa: ASSKGLSNTGELF
j_call: TRBJ2-3; v_call: TRBV7-9; clone_size: .; cdr3_aa: ASSLGLAGHTDTQY
j_call: TRBJ2-2; v_call: TRBV4-2; clone_size: .; cdr3_aa: ASSQENSYTGELF
j_call: TRBJ2-2; v_call: TRBV9; clone_size: .; cdr3_aa: ASSFSGMAGELF
j_call: TRBJ1-5; v_call: TRBV5-1; clone_size: .; cdr3_aa: ASSLEGTGLNQPQH
j_call: TRBJ2-1; v_call: TRBV19; clone_size: .; cdr3_aa: ASNYFTSGRVNEQF
j_call: TRBJ2-1; v_call: TRBV11-1; clone_size: few; cdr3_aa: ASSFTLEYNEQF
j_call: TRBJ2-3; v_call: TRBV5-6; clone_size: .; cdr3_aa: ASNQSSGSADTQY
j_call: TRBJ1-5; v_call: TRBV28; clone_size: .; cdr3_aa: ASSYQGLNQPQH
j_call: TRBJ2-2; v_call: TRBV6-5; clone_size: .; cdr3_aa: ASRSGFGELF
j_call: TRBJ1-5; v_call: TRBV27; clone_size: .; cdr3_aa: ASSFQGGNQPQH